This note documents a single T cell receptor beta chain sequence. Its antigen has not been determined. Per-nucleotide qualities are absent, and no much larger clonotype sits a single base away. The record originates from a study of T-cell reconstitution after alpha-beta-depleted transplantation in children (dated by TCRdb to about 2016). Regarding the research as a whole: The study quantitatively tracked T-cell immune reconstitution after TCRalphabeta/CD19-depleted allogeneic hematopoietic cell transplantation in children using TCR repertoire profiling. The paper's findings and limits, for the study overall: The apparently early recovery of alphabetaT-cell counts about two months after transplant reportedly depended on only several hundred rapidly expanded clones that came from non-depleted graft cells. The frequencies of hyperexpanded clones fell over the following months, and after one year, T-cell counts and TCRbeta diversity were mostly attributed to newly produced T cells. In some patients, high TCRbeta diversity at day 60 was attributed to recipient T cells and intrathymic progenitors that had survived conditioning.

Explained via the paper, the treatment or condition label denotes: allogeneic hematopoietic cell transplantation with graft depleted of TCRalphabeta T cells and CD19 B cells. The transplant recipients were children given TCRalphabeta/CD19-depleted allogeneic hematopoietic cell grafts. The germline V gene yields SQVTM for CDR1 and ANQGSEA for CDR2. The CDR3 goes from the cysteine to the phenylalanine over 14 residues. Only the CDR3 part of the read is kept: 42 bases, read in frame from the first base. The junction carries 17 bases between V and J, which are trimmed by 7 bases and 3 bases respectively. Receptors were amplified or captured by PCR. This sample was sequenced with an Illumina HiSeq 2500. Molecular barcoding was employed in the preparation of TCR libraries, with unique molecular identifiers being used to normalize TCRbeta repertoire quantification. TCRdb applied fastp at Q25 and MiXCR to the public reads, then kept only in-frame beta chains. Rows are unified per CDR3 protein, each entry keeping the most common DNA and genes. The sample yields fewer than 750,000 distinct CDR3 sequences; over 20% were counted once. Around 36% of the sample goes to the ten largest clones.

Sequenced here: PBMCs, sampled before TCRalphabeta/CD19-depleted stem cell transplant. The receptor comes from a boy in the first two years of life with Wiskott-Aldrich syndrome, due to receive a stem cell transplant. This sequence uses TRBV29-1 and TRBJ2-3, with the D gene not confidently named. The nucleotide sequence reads TGCAGCGCTCGGGCCTTCGGACCTACAGATACGCAGTATTTT. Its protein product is CSARAFGPTDTQYF.